This entry describes one T cell receptor (beta chain). This clonotype was picked up a small number of times. Which antigen it targets is not known. No quality values exist for individual bases; no much larger clone is one base distant. The data were obtained in a study of identical twins listed by TCRdb under 2016. The study in broad terms: To test whether fetal clonotypes persist, the study used deep sequencing on TCR alpha and beta repertoires from monozygotic twins, unrelated adults of various ages, and cord blood. Replicate twin experiments were performed at different times using different library preparation protocols to rule out contamination.

Inclusive of the bounding cysteine and phenylalanine, the CDR3 is 14 residues long. Of all the DNA, just the CDR3 is kept, 42 bases in frame from base 1. For CDR1 and CDR2, the germline V gene lists SGHRS and YFSETQ. V is reduced by 0 bases and J by 7 bases, leaving a spacing of 11 bases between them. The library was generated by 5' RACE. TCRdb names Illumina HiSeq 2000 as the instrument used. Template switching introduced a universal primer binding site; the final cDNA contained a unique molecular identifier, enabling accurate counting of TCR cDNA molecules. Specific primers in the conserved constant-segment region were used to synthesize first-strand cDNA for TCR alpha and beta chains. To control for contamination, each cDNA library was double barcoded with a SMART-Mk sample barcode plus Illumina barcodes. Two successive PCR steps introduced TruSeq adapter sequences along with Illumina sample barcodes. TCR alpha and beta cDNA libraries were sequenced on the Illumina HiSeq platform with custom primers. As for the authors' bioinformatics: Unique molecular identifiers were extracted from raw reads with MiGEC, and CDR3 positions were determined with MiXCR. Recombination models were inferred per individual with the repgenHMM and IGoR tools using an EM algorithm. Shared clonotype analysis was performed with the tcR package in R, normalizing sharing by the product of cloneset sizes. Out-of-frame nonproductive sequences were analyzed to study raw recombination free of thymic and clonal selection effects. TCRdb reanalyzed the raw reads on its own, using fastp at Q25 for trimming and MiXCR for clone calling, and kept in-frame beta chains. Entries that share a CDR3 protein sequence are merged under the most common genes and DNA. The V and J calls were determined by TCRdb, not by the authors. Counted in this sample were 650,000 to 750,000 distinct CDR3 sequences; 21% of them appeared once. The ten top clones hold roughly 4% of the sample.

Only healthy Caucasian donors were included. Three pairs of female monozygotic twins, all aged about 18 to 30 years, were included in the twin cohort. The RNA used for TCR libraries was isolated from peripheral blood mononuclear cells. General conclusions and limits of the study: Conclusions relied on cross-sectional statistical analysis, since the same donors could not be followed over many years. Compared with coincidental sharing between unrelated individuals, an excess of low generation-probability sequences was observed among out-of-frame TCR alpha sequences shared between twins. In monozygotic twins, out-of-frame TCR alpha sharing was systematically underestimated by recombination models, although the models agreed with sharing between unrelated individuals. Zero-insertion analyses could be partly confounded by invariant T cells such as MAIT and iNKT, though diverse VJ usage argued against such confounding for most clonotypes. The excess sharing between twins in beta out-of-frame sequences was weaker because fewer shared sequences reduced the signal-to-noise ratio. Abundant cord blood beta clonotypes had fewer insertions, young adult naive repertoires showed a similar but weaker trend, and memory repertoires showed no such trend.

The same sample was also studied in work on T cells expressing NK-cell markers. The second study's paper adds: In sorted CD3+CD56+NKG2C+, CD3+CD56+NKG2C- and CD3+CD56-NKG2C+ T-cell subsets from about 8 donors, TCR beta-chain repertoires were profiled. Among the eight sequenced donors, seven were HCMV-seropositive and one was HCMV-seronegative. To restrict sorting to alphabetaTCR-expressing T cells, an anti-gammadeltaTCR antibody was added in several experiments. In roughly six donors, the dominant CD3+CD56+NKG2C+ clonotypes ranked among the top 10 CD8+ clonotypes, making up about 1.0-8% of CD8+ T cells. Those dominant clonotypes were again the most abundant among CD3+CD56-NKG2C+ cells in a few donors, at roughly 25-65%. It remained unclear whether the expanded NKG2C-expressing T cell clones were specific for HCMV antigens. The eight sequenced donors were randomly selected healthy volunteers, three men and five women. HCMV-specific IgG was detected in serum with a commercial ELISA kit to determine HCMV serostatus. For more than five donors, bulk peripheral blood T-cell repertoires were additionally sequenced from unsorted PBMC. Reads were demultiplexed and grouped by UMI with MIGEC, and clonotypes were assembled and quantified with MiTCR. To exclude erroneous sequences, only TCR cDNA sequences supported by at least two reads were retained. The tcR package was used for downstream repertoire analysis, and clonotypes were matched between fractions using CDR3 nucleotide sequence together with V segment. VDJmatch was used to annotate antigen specificity against VDJdb, with one amino acid substitution in CDR3 allowed.

Recombination joined TRBV5-1 with TRBJ2-1; TRBD2 is perhaps the D gene, given 5 matching bases. Sequenced input: PBMCs. The receptor was derived from a woman younger than 35 in good health. The CDR3 region reads CASSLDRGMNEQFF. The nucleotide sequence is TGCGCCAGCAGCTTGGACCGAGGGATGAATGAGCAGTTCTTC.